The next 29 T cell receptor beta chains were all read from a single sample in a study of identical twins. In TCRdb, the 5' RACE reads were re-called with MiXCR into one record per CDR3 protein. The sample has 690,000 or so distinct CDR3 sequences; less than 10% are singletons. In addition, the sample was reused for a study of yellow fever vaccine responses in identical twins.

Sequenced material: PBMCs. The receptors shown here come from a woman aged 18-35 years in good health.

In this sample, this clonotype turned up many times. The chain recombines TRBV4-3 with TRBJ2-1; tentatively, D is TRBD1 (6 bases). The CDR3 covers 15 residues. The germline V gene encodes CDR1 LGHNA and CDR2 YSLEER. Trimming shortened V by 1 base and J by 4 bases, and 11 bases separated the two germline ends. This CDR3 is CASSQGQDSYNEQFF. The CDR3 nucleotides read TGCGCCAGCAGCCAAGGACAGGACTCTTACAATGAGCAGTTCTTC.

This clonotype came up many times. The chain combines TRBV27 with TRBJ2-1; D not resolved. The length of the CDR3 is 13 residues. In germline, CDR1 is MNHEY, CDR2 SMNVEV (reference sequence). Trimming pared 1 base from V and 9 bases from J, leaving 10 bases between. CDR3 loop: CASSLLEFSEQFF. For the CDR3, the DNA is TGTGCCAGCAGTTTATTAGAGTTTTCTGAGCAGTTCTTC.

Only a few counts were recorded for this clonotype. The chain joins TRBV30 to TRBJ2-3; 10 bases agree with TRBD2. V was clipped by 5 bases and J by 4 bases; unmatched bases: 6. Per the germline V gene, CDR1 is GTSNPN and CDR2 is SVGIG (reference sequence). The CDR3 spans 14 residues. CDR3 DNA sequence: TGTGCCTGGTCAGCGGGGGGGATCGCAGATACGCAGTATTTT. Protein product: CAWSAGGIADTQYF.

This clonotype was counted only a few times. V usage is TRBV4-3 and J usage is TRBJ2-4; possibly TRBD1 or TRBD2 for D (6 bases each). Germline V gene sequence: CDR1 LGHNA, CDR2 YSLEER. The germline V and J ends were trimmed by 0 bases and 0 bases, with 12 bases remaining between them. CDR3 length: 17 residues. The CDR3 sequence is CASSQEGGLLAKNIQYF. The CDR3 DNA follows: TGCGCCAGCAGCCAAGAGGGGGGCCTATTAGCCAAAAACATTCAGTACTTC.

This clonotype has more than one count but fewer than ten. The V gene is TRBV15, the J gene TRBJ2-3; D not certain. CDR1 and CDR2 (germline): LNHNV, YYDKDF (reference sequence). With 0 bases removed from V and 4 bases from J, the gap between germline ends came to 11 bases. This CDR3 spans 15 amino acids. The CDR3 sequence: CATSRDRAGADTQYF. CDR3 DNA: TGTGCCACCAGCAGAGATAGAGCAGGCGCAGATACGCAGTATTTT.

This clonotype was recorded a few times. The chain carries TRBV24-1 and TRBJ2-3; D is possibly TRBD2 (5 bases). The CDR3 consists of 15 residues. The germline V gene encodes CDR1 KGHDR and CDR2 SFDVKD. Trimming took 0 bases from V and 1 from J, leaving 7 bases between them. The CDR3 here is CATSDLGERTDTQYF. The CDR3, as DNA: TGTGCCACCAGTGATTTGGGGGAGCGCACAGATACGCAGTATTTT.

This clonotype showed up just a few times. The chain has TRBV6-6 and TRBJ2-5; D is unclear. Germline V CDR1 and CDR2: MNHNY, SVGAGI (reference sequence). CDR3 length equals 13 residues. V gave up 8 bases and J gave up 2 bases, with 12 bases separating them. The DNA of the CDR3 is TGTGCCAGCGGACCGTACACACAAGAGACCCAGTACTTC. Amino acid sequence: CASGPYTQETQYF.

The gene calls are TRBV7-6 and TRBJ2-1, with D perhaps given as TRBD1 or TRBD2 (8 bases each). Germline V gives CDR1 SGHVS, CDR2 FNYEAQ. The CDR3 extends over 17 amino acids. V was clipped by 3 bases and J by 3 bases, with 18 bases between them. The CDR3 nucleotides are TGTGCCAGCAGCTTTAGGATTAGCGGGACAGGCTACAATGAGCAGTTCTTC. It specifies CASSFRISGTGYNEQFF.

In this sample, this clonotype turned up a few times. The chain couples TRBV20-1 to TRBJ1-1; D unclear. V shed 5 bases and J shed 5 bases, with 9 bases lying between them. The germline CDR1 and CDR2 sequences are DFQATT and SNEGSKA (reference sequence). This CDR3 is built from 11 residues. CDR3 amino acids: CSAGVGTEAFF. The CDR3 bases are TGCAGTGCTGGAGTAGGTACTGAAGCTTTCTTT.

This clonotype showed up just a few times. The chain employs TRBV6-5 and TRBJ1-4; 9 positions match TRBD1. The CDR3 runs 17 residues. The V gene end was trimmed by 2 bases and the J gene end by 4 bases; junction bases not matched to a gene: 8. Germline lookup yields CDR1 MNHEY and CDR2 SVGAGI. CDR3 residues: CASSYQGQTGGNEKLFF. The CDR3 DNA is TGTGCCAGCAGTTACCAGGGACAGACAGGGGGTAATGAAAAACTGTTTTTT.

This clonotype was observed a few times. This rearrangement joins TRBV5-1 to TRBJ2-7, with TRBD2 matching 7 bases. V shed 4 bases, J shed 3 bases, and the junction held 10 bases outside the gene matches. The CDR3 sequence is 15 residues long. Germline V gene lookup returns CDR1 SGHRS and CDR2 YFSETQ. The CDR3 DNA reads TGCGCCAGCAGCCTGGAGGGCGGGAGCGGCTACGAGCAGTACTTC. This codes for CASSLEGGSGYEQYF.

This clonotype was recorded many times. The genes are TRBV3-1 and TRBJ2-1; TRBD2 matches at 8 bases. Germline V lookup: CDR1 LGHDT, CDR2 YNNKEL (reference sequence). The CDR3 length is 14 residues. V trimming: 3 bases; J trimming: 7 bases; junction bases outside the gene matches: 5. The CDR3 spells CASSQGTRGNEQFF. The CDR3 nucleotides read TGTGCCAGCAGCCAGGGGACTAGGGGGAATGAGCAGTTCTTC.

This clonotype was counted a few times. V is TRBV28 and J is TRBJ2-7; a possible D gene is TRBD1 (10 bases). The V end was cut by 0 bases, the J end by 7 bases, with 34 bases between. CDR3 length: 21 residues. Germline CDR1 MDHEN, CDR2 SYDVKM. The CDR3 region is CASSLWSGQGRSSGRRWEQYF. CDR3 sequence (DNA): TGTGCCAGCAGTTTATGGTCGGGACAGGGGAGATCCAGCGGGAGGCGGTGGGAGCAGTACTTC.

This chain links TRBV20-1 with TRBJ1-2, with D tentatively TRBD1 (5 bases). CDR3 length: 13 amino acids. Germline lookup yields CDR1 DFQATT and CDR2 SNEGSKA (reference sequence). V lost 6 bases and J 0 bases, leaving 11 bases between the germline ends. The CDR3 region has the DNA TGCAGTGCGGGACGGCCAGCTAACTATGGCTACACCTTC. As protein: CSAGRPANYGYTF.

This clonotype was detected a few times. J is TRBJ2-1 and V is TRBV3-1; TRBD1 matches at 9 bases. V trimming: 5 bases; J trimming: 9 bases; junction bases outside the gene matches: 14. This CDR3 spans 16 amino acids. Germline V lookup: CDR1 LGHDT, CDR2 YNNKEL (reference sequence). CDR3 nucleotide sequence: TGTGCCAGCAGCAAGCAAACGGACAGGGGTAAGGGTGAGCAGTTCTTC. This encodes CASSKQTDRGKGEQFF.

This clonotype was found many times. The CDR3 is CSAGQGVPGELFF. The CDR3 coding sequence is TGCAGCGCTGGACAGGGAGTTCCCGGGGAGCTGTTTTTT. This chain joins TRBV29-1 and TRBJ2-2; 8 positions match TRBD1. The CDR3 has 13 amino acids. V was clipped by 7 bases and J by 6 bases; unmatched bases: 7. The V gene's germline CDR1 is SQVTM and CDR2 ANQGSEA.

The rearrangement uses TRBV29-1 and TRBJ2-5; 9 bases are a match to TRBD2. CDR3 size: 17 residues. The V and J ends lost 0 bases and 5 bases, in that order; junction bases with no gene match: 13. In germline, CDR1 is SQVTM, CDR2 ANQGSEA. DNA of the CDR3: TGCAGCGTTGAAGATCCAGCTAGCGGGGCCCGTGCGGAGACCCAGTACTTC. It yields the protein CSVEDPASGARAETQYF.

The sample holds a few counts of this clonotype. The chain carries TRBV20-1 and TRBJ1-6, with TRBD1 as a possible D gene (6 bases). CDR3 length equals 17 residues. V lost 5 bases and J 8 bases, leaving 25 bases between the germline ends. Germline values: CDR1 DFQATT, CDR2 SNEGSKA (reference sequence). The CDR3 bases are TGCAGTGCTCCGACAGGATTTGAGGAGTCCGTAGATTCACCCCTCCACTTT. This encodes CSAPTGFEESVDSPLHF.

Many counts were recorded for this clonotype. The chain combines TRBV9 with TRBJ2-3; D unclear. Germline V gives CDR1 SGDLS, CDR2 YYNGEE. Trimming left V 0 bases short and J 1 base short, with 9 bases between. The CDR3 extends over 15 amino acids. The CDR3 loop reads CASSVESQRTDTQYF. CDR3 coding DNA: TGTGCCAGCAGCGTAGAATCCCAGCGCACAGATACGCAGTATTTT.

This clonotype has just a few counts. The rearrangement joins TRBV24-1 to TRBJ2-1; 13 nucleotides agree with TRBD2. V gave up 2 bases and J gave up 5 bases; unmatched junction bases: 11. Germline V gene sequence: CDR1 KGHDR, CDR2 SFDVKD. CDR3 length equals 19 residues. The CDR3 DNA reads TGTGCCACCAGTGATTCGGGGACTAGCGGGACTAGGGCCAACAATGAGCAGTTCTTC. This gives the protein CATSDSGTSGTRANNEQFF.

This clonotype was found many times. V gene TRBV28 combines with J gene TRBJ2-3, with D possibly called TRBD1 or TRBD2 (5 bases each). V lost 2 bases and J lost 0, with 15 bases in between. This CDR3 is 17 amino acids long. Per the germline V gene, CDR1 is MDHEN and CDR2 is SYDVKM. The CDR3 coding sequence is TGTGCCAGCAGTTTACGGGACCGGGTGGGCAGCACAGATACGCAGTATTTT. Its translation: CASSLRDRVGSTDTQYF.

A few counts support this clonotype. CDR3 region: CASSQVAGGINEQFF. Here the CDR3 DNA reads TGTGCCAGCAGCCAAGTGGCAGGGGGGATTAATGAGCAGTTCTTC. The gene calls are TRBV14 and TRBJ2-1, with a possible D match to TRBD1 (7 bases). This CDR3 contains 15 residues. V was cut by 1 base and J by 7 bases, with 14 bases left in between. The germline V gene encodes CDR1 SGHDN and CDR2 FVKESK.

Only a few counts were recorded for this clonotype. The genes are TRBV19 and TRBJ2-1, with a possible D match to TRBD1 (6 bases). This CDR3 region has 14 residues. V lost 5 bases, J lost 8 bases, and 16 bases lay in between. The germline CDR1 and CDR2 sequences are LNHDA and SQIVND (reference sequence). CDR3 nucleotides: TGTGCCAGTAGTCTAATACAGGGTCCGCATGAGCAGTTCTTC. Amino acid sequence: CASSLIQGPHEQFF.

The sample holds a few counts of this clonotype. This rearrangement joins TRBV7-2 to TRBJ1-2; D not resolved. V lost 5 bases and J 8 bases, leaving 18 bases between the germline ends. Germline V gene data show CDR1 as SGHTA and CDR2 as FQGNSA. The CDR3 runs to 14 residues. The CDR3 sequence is CASSPTRTVRGYTF. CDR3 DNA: TGTGCCAGCAGCCCAACCCGAACAGTCCGGGGCTACACCTTC.

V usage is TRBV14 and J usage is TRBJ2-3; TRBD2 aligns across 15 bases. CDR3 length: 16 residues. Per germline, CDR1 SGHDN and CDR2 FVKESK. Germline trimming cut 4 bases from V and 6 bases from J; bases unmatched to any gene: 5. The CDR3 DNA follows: TGTGCCAGCAGCCCCCCCGGGACTAGCGGGGGGGATACGCAGTATTTT. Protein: CASSPPGTSGGDTQYF. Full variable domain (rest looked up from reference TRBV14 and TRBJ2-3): EAGVTQFPSHSVIEKGQTVTLRCDPISGHDNLYWYRRVMGKEIKFLLHFVKESKQDESGMPNNRFLAERTGGTYSTLKVQPAELEDSGVYFCASSPPGTSGGDTQYFGPGTRLTVL.

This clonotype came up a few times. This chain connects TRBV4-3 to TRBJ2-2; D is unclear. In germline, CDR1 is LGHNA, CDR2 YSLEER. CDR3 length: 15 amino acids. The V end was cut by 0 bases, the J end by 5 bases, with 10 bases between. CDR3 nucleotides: TGCGCCAGCAGCCAAGATAGGATCTCTACCGGGGAGCTGTTTTTT. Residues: CASSQDRISTGELFF.

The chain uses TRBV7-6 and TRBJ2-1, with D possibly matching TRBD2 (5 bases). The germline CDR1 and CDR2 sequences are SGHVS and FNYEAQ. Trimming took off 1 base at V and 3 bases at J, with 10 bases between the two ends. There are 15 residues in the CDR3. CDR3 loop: CASSLVVGDYNEQFF. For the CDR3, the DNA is TGTGCCAGCAGCTTAGTGGTGGGAGACTACAATGAGCAGTTCTTC.

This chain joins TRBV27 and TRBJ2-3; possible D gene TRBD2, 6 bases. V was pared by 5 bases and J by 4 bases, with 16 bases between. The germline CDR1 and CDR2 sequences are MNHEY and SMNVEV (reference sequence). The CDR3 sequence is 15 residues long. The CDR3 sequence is CASSAFGSGSDTQYF. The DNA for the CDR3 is TGTGCCAGCAGTGCCTTCGGGAGCGGCTCAGATACGCAGTATTTT.

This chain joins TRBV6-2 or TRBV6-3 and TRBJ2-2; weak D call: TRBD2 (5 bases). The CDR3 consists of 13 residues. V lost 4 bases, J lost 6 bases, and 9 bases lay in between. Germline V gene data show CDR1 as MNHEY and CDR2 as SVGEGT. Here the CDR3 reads CASSFQEAGELFF. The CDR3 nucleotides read TGTGCCAGCAGTTTTCAGGAGGCCGGGGAGCTGTTTTTT.